Shown below are 7 T cell receptor beta chains from a single sample sequenced in a study of shared clonotypes between healthy human individuals. Method: immunoSEQ multiplex PCR; TCRdb's copy keeps in-frame clones and lacks some. The table lists roughly 2,500,000 clones, 80% to 95% of them singletons. The sample consisted of naive CD4+ T cells from PBMCs. Subset meaning: CD45RA+ positively selected. The receptors shown here come from a young man in good health. Some clones in this sample may be carry-over from other donors' samples.

This chain uses TRBV6-5 with TRBJ2-1, with 8 bases identical to TRBD2. The ends lost 4 bases at V and 7 bases at J; junction bases unmatched: 12. The CDR3 length is 16 residues. Germline V gives CDR1 MNHEY, CDR2 SVGAGI. CDR3 DNA: TGTGCCAGCAGTTTAGTCAGCGGGAGTTTTTTAAATGAGCAGTTCTTC. Translating gives CASSLVSGSFLNEQFF.

The chain recombines TRBV10-3 with TRBJ2-7; D gene uncertain. V lost 10 bases and J 0 bases, leaving 7 bases between the germline ends. Germline V gene sequence: CDR1 ENHRY, CDR2 SYGVKD. The CDR3 has 11 residues. The DNA of the CDR3 is TGTGCCAGCAGGTACTCCTACGAGCAGTACTTC. It yields the protein CASRYSYEQYF.

The chain employs TRBV6-5 and TRBJ2-7; the D gene could be TRBD1 or TRBD2 (8 bases each). Trimming shortened V by 6 bases and J by 7 bases, and 19 bases separated the two germline ends. The length of the CDR3 is 14 residues. Germline CDR1 is MNHEY and CDR2 is SVGAGI. DNA for the CDR3: TGTGCCAGCAGCACAGCAGGGGGCGGGGGGGAGCAGTACTTC. Amino acid sequence: CASSTAGGGGEQYF.

J is TRBJ2-5 and V is TRBV5-1; TRBD2 matches 10 bases. Per germline, CDR1 SGHRS and CDR2 YFSETQ. The CDR3 length is 15 residues. Trimming at V came to 4 bases and at J to 5 bases, leaving 8 bases not matched to a gene. The CDR3 region has the DNA TGCGCCAGCAGCCGAGGTTCTAGCGGGAGTGAGACCCAGTACTTC. Amino acids: CASSRGSSGSETQYF.

V gene TRBV5-6 combines with J gene TRBJ1-1, with unresolved D. Germline lookup yields CDR1 SGHDT and CDR2 YYEEEE. The V end was cut by 4 bases, the J end by 6 bases, with 16 bases between. The CDR3 covers 14 residues. The CDR3 loop reads CASSPRGPKPEAFF. CDR3 DNA: TGTGCCAGCAGCCCGCGCGGTCCCAAACCTGAAGCTTTCTTT.

This clone was seen once. This CDR3 is also generated by other DNA sequences in the sample. The J gene is TRBJ1-5, the V gene TRBV30, with D uncertain. This CDR3 has 13 amino acids. Germline CDR1 reads GTSNPN; CDR2 reads SVGIG (reference sequence). The V end lost 3 bases, the J end lost 4 bases, and 10 bases lay between the germline ends. CDR3 sequence: CAWSLQGNQPQHF. CDR3 nucleotide sequence: TGTGCCTGGAGCCTACAAGGGAATCAGCCCCAGCATTTT.

This sequence joins TRBV5-1 and TRBJ2-3; TRBD1 is a possible D gene (6 bases). This CDR3 spans 16 amino acids. In germline, CDR1 is SGHRS, CDR2 YFSETQ. V shed 3 bases and J shed 1 base, with 15 bases lying between them. CDR3 DNA: TGCGCCAGCAGCTCCGGACAGCCTGGGGGCACAGATACGCAGTATTTT. This gives the protein CASSSGQPGGTDTQYF.